This TCR beta chain was documented in a study of blood T cells in healthy people across ages. Study at large: About one barcoded beta molecule was captured per two T cells (by template switching).

Findings and limits, study-wide: Any conclusive comparison of naive versus antigen-experienced cells was prevented by using unsorted PBMCs.

About this clonotype: Antigen unknown.

Combining a sample-barcoded 5' primer with a J-beta primer mix, a second PCR ran for 7 to 11 cycles. TCRdb passed the 5' RACE reads through MiXCR, listing each CDR3 protein once. The data show about 1.8 million distinct CDR3 sequences, 49% seen once. Healthy Caucasians from Russia aged roughly 6 to 95 served as donors. Trimming cost V 0 bases and J 6 bases, with 9 bases left between them. Germline-derived CDR1 and CDR2 are LGHNA and YSLEER. The CDR3 runs to 14 residues. The V gene is TRBV4-3, the J gene TRBJ2-1; D not certain. Sequencing was performed on blood. The TCR sequence derives from a woman in her thirties or forties in good health. CDR3 sequence reads: CASSQDERGNEQFF. CDR3 nucleotide sequence: TGCGCCAGCAGCCAAGATGAACGTGGCAATGAGCAGTTCTTC.